This T cell receptor (beta chain) originates from a study of shared T cell receptors in the human thymus. Measured with immunoSEQ multiplex PCR; TCRdb has only the in-frame clones, and not every one. The sample lists roughly 710,000 clones; approximately 83% were seen once. The CDR3 sequence is 12 residues long. Trimming shortened V by 4 bases and J by 5 bases, and 5 bases separated the two germline ends. Germline CDR1 reads ENHRY; CDR2 reads SYGVKD. This sample was shared with a second study, whose subject was human thymus T cells. According to that study: Thymus specimens were resections from corrective heart surgery.

This rearrangement joins TRBV10-3 to TRBJ1-4, with D unclear. Sequenced sample: thymocytes. This clonotype was sampled from a girl under three years old with a congenital heart defect. This chain's CDR3 is CAISVTNEKLFF. In DNA form, the CDR3 reads TGTGCCATCAGTGTTACAAATGAAAAACTGTTTTTT.